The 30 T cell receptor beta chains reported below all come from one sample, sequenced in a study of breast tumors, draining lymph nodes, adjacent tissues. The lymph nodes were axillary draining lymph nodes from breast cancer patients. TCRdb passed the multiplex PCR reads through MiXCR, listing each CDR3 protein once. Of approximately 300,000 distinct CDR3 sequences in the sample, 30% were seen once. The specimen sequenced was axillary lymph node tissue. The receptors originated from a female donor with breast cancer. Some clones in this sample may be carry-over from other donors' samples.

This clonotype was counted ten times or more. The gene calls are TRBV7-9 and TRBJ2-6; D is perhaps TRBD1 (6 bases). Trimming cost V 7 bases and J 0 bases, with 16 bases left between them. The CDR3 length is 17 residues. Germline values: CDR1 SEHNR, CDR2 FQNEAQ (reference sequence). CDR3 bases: TGTGCCAGCATAGGACCAGGGGTCCTCTCTGGGGCCAACGTCCTGACTTTC. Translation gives CASIGPGVLSGANVLTF.

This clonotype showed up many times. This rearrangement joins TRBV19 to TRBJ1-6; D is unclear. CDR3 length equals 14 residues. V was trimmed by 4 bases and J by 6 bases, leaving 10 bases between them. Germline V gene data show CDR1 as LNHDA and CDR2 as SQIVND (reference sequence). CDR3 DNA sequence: TGTGCCAGTAGTAGATCGACGGCTAATTCACCCCTCCACTTT. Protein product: CASSRSTANSPLHF.

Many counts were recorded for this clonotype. In DNA, the CDR3 is TGTGCCAGTAGTATAGAAGGCAGGGGGCGAATGCAGCCCCAGCATTTT. This sequence encodes CASSIEGRGRMQPQHF. This chain links TRBV19 with TRBJ1-5; 8 bases align to TRBD1. This CDR3 contains 16 residues. Per germline, CDR1 LNHDA and CDR2 SQIVND (reference sequence). With 0 bases clipped from V and 7 bases from J, the junction kept 8 bases outside the gene matches. Filled out from reference TRBV19 and TRBJ1-5, the complete variable domain reads DGGITQSPKYLFRKEGQNVTLSCEQNLNHDAMYWYRQDPGQGLRLIYYSQIVNDFQKGDIAEGYSVSREKKESFPLTVTSAQKNPTAFYLCASSIEGRGRMQPQHFGDGTRLSIL.

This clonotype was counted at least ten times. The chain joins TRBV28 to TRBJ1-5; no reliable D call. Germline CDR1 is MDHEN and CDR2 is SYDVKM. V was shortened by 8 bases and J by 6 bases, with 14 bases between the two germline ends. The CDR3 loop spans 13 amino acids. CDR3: CASSPKGGQPQHF. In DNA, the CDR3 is TGTGCCAGCTCCCCCAAGGGTGGTCAGCCCCAGCATTTT.

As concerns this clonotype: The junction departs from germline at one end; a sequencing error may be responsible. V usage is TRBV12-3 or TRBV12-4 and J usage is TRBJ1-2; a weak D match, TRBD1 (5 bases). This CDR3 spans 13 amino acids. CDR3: CAGSGPGLYGYTF. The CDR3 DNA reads TGTGCCGGCAGCGGGCCGGGGCTCTATGGCTACACCTTC.

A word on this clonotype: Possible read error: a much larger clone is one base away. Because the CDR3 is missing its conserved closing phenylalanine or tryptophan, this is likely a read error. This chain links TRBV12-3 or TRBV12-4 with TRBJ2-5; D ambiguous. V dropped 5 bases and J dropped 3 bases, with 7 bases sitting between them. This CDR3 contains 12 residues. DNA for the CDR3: TGTGCCAGCAGTCCCGCTGAAGAGACCCAGTACATC. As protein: CASSPAEETQYI.

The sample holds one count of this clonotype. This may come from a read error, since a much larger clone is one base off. CDR3 DNA sequence: TGTGCCAGCAGTCCACCCCCTAGGGACGCTGGAAACACCATATATTTT. Encoded protein: CASSPPPRDAGNTIYF. The genes are TRBV12-3 or TRBV12-4 and TRBJ1-3, with D possibly being TRBD1 (5 bases). CDR3 size: 16 residues. Trimming cost V 5 bases and J 2 bases, with 16 bases left between them.

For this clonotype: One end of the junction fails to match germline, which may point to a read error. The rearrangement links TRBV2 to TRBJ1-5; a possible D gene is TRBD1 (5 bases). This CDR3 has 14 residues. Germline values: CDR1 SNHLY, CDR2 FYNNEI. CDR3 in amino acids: CASSWGVSHQPRHF. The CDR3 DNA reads TGTGCCAGCAGTTGGGGGGTCTCGCACCAGCCCCGGCATTTT.

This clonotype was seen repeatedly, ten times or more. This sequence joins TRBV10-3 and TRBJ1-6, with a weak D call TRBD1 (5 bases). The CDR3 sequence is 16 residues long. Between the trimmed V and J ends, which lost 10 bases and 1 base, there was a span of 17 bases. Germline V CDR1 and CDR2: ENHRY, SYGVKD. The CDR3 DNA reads TGTGCCACAACCCCGGGGCAGGGATCCTATAATTCACCCCTCCACTTT. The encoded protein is CATTPGQGSYNSPLHF.

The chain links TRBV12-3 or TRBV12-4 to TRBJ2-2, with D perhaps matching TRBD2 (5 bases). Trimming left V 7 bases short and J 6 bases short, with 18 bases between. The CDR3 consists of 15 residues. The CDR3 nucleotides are TGTGCCAGCACCGACCGAGGAGGAAAAGCCGGGGAGCTGTTTTTT. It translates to CASTDRGGKAGELFF.

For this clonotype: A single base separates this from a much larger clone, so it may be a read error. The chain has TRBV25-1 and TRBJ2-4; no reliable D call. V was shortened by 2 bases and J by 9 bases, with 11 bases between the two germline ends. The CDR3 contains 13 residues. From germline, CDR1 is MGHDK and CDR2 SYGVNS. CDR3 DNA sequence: TGTGCCAGCAGTGAAATAGTACCAAGCATTCAGTACTTC. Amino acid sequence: CASSEIVPSIQYF.

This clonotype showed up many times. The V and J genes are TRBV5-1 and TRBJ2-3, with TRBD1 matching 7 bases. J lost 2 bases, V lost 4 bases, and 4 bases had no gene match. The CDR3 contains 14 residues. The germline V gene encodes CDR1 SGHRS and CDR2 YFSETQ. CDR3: CASSPGTDTDTQYF. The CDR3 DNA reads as TGCGCCAGCAGCCCCGGGACAGACACAGATACGCAGTATTTT.

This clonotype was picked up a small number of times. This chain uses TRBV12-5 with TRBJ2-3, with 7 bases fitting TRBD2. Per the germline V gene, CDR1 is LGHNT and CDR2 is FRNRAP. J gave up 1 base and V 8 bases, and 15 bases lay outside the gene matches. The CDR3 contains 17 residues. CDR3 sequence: CASLRGVGPPGTDTQYF. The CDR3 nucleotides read TGTGCTAGTTTACGGGGGGTTGGCCCCCCGGGCACAGATACGCAGTATTTT. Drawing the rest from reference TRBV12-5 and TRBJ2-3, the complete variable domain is DARVTQTPRHKVTEMGQEVTMRCQPILGHNTVFWYRQTMMQGLELLAYFRNRAPLDDSGMPKDRFSAEMPDATLATLKIQPSEPRDSAVYFCASLRGVGPPGTDTQYFGPGTRLTVL.

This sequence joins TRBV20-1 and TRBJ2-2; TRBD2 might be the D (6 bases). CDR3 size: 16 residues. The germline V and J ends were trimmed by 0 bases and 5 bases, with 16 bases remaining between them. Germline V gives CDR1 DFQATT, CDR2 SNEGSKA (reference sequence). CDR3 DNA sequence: TGCAGTGCTAGAGATCTTAGCGGCAAGGCTACCGGGGAGCTGTTTTTT. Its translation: CSARDLSGKATGELFF.

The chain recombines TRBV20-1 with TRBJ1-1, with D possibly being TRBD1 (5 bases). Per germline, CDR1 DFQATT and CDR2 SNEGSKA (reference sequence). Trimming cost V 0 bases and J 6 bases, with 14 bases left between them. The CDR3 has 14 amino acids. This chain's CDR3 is CSAREGLRGPEAFF. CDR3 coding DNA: TGCAGTGCTAGAGAGGGCCTGCGGGGCCCTGAAGCTTTCTTT.

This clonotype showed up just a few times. The CDR3 region is CASRLREGSEAFF. In nucleotides, the CDR3 is TGTGCCAGCAGACTGCGAGAGGGGTCTGAAGCTTTCTTT. The chain carries TRBV11-3 and TRBJ1-1, with D possibly matching TRBD1 (5 bases). Germline V gene data show CDR1 as SGHNT and CDR2 as YENEEA. V was clipped by 6 bases and J by 6 bases, with 14 bases between them. This CDR3 contains 13 residues.

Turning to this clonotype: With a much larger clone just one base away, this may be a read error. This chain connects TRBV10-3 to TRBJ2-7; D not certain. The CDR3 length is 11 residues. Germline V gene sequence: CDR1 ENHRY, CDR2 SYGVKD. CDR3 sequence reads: CAISNTYGQYF. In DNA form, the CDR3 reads TGTGCCATCAGTAATACCTACGGGCAGTACTTC.

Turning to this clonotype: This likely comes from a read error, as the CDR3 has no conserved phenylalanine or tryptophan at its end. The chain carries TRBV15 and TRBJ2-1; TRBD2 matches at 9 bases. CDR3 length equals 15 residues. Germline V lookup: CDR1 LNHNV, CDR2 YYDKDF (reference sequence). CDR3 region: CATGRGLAGRNEQFL. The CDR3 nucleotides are TGTGCCACCGGCAGAGGGCTAGCGGGACGTAATGAGCAGTTCCTC.

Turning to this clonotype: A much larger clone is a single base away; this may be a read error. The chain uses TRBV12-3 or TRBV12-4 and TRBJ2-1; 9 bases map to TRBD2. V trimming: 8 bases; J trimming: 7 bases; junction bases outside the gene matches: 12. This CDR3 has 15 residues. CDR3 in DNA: TGTGCCAGCGGATACATAGCGGGAGTGGGGAATGAGCAGTTCTTC. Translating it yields CASGYIAGVGNEQFF.

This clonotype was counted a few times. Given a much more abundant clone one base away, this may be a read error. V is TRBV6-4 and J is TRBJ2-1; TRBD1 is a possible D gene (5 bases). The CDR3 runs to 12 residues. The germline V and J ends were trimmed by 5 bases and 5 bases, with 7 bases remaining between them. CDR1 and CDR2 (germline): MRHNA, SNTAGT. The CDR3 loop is CASSHRHNEQFF. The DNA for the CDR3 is TGTGCCAGCAGTCACAGGCACAATGAGCAGTTCTTC.

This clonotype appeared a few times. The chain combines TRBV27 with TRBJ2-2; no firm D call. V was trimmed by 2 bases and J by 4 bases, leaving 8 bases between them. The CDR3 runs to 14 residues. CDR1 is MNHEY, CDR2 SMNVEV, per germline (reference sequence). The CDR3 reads CASSLAAGTGELFF. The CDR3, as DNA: TGTGCCAGCAGTTTAGCCGCAGGCACCGGGGAGCTGTTTTTT.

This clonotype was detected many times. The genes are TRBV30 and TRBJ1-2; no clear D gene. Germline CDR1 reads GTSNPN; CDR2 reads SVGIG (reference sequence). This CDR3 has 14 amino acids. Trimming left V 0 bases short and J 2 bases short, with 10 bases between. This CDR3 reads CAWSVLGENYGYTF. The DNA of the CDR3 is TGTGCCTGGAGTGTACTTGGGGAGAACTATGGCTACACCTTC.

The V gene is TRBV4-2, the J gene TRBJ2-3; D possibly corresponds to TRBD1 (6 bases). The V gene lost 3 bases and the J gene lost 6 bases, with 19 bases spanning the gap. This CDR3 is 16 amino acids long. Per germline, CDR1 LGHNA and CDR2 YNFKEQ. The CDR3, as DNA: TGTGCCAGCAGCCAGAGCTACAGGGAAAGTAGGGATACGCAGTATTTT. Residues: CASSQSYRESRDTQYF.

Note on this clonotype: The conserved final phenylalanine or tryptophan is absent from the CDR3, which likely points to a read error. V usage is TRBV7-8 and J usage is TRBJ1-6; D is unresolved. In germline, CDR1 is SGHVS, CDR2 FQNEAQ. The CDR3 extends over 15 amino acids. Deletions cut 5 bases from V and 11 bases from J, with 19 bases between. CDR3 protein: CASSRTHRRDPPLHL. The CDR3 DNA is TGTGCCAGCAGCCGCACCCATCGTCGGGATCCACCCCTCCACCTT.

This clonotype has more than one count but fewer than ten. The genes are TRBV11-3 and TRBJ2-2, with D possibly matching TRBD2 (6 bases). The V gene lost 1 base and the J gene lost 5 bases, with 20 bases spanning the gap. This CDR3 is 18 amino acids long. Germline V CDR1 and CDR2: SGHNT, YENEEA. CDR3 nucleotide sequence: TGTGCCAGCAGCTTAGCGTATCGGGCCCGTGGGGGGACCGGGGAGCTGTTTTTT. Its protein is CASSLAYRARGGTGELFF.

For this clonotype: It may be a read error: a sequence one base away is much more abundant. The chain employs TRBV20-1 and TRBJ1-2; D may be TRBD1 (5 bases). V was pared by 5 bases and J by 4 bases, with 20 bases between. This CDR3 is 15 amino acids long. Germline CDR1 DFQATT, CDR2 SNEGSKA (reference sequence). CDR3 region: CSADSHRIGTYGYTF. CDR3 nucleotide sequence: TGCAGTGCTGACAGCCACCGGATTGGTACCTATGGCTACACCTTC.

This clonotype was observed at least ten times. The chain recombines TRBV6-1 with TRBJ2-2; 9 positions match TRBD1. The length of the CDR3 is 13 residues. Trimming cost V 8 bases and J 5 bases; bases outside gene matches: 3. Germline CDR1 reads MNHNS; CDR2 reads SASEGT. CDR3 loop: CASRQGGTGELFF. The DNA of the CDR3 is TGTGCCAGCCGACAGGGGGGGACCGGGGAGCTGTTTTTT.

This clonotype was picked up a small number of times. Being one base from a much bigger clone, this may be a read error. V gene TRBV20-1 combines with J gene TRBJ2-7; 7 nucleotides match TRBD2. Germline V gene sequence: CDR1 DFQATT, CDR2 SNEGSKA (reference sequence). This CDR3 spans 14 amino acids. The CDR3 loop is CSVERGGSAYGQYF. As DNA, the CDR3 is TGCAGTGTCGAGAGGGGCGGGAGTGCTTACGGGCAGTACTTC.

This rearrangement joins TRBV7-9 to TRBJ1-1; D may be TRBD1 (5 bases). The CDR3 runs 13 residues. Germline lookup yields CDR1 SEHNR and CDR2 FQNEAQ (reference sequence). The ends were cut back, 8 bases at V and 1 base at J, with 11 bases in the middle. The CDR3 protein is CASLSTGNTEAFF. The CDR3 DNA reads TGTGCCAGCCTTTCTACAGGGAACACTGAAGCTTTCTTT.

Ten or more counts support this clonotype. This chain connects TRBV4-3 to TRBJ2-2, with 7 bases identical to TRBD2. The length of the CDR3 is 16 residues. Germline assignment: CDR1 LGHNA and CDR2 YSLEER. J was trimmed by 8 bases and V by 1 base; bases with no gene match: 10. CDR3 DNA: TGCGCCAGCAGCCAAGGATTGCGGGAGACGGGGGGGGAGCTGTTTTTT. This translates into CASSQGLRETGGELFF.